The clone carrying this TCR beta chain was seen only a few times. The data derive from a study of blood T cell repertoires in COVID-19. In the original processing: Reference gene primers were amplified, and this amplification served to estimate nucleated cell counts. Repertoires were generated with immunoSEQ multiplex PCR, while TCRdb's copy carries only in-frame clones and drops some. For V, J and clone size, that table is used; D and trimming come from the DNA. The top ten clones hold about 6.9% of a sample with 200,000 or so clones, around four fifths of them seen once. Germline assignment: CDR1 SNHLY and CDR2 FYNNEI. CDR3 length: 13 amino acids. Trimming pared 7 bases from V and 1 base from J, leaving 7 bases between.

Sequencing input: peripheral blood. The chain employs TRBV2 and TRBJ1-4; D not certain. This clonotype originated in a human donor with acute or convalescent COVID-19. The donor label of this sample is uncertain. The CDR3 spells CASTVRTNEKLFF. The CDR3 DNA follows: TGTGCCAGCACGGTCCGAACTAATGAAAAACTGTTTTTT.